This is a list of T cell receptor beta chains from one sample in a study of Graves' ophthalmopathy and Graves' hyperthyroidism. A single record per CDR3 protein comes from TCRdb applying MiXCR to the multiplex PCR reads. The table shows around 1,200,000 distinct CDR3 sequences, with 35% to 45% occurring only once. Sequencing used peripheral blood or thyroid tissue (not recorded which). These receptors came from an adult man with Graves' hyperthyroidism. The CDR3 runs from the conserved cysteine through the conserved F or W. Each record gives: V gene, J gene, D gene, clone size, CDR3 DNA, CDR3 protein. A D gene is named only where the DNA matches it firmly. Size is stated for part of the rows, as once, few or many counts, or as a class when the clone is expanded.

>TRBV7-9|TRBJ2-5|-|many
TGTGCCAGCAGCTTAGACGGACCCAGACGGTTC
CASSLDGPRRF
>TRBV6-1|TRBJ2-7|-|-
TGTGCCAGCAGTTACGGGTACCCAGGTTCCTACGAGCAGTACTTC
CASSYGYPGSYEQYF
>TRBV6-6|TRBJ1-5|-|-
TGTGCCAGCAGTTACTCGTCCCGGGCAGGTAATACGAGGAGCAATCAGCCCCAGCATTTT
CASSYSSRAGNTRSNQPQHF
>TRBV7-8|TRBJ1-6|TRBD1|many
TGTGCCAGCAGCTTAGTGAGGGGGCTCGGCGTTGATTCACCCCTCCACTTT
CASSLVRGLGVDSPLHF
>TRBV20-1|TRBJ2-1|TRBD2|-
TGCAGTGCTAGAGTAGCGGGAGCGAACAATGAGCAGTTCTTC
CSARVAGANNEQFF
>TRBV29-1|TRBJ2-5|TRBD1|many
TGCAGCGCCCCGGGACAGGGACGCCAAGAGACCCAGTACTTC
CSAPGQGRQETQYF
>TRBV12-3/TRBV12-4|TRBJ2-1|TRBD1|-
TGTGCCAGCAGTTTGGGACAGGGGAGGAGGGATGAGCAGTTCTTC
CASSLGQGRRDEQFF
>TRBV4-3|TRBJ1-4|-|-
TGCGCCAGCAGCCAAGTAAAGGGGGGCGAACTGGCTGAAAAACTGTTTTTT
CASSQVKGGELAEKLFF
>TRBV12-3/TRBV12-4|TRBJ2-7|-|-
TGTGCCACCCAGGACAGAACCTACGAGCAGTACTTC
CATQDRTYEQYF
>TRBV10-3|TRBJ1-5|-|once
TGTGCCATCAGTGTGGGCGCGGGGACGAGCAATCAGCCCCAGCATTTT
CAISVGAGTSNQPQHF
>TRBV20-1|TRBJ1-1|TRBD1|many
TGCAGTGCTAGAGATGCGGACAGGCTGAACACTGAAGCTTTCTTT
CSARDADRLNTEAFF
>TRBV24-1|TRBJ1-1|-|many
TGTGCCACCAGTGATTTCGGGTCTGAAGCTTTCTTT
CATSDFGSEAFF
>TRBV19|TRBJ1-5|TRBD1|-
TGTGCCAGCCCGGTGGGGGACAGGGGGATTTTATGCAATCAGCCCCAGCATTTT
CASPVGDRGILCNQPQHF
>TRBV11-2|TRBJ2-6|-|-
TGTGCCAGCAGCTTGACCCCAGGGCGCTCTGGGGCCAACGTCCTGACTTTC
CASSLTPGRSGANVLTF
>TRBV4-3|TRBJ1-4|TRBD1|-
TGCGCCAGCAGCCCACAGGGGCTTGCTAATGAAAAACTGTTTTTT
CASSPQGLANEKLFF
>TRBV12-3/TRBV12-4|TRBJ1-2|-|many
TGTGCCAGCAGTTTAAGCGGGGGCAGGGATGGCTACACCTTC
CASSLSGGRDGYTF
>TRBV19|TRBJ1-1|TRBD1|-
TGTGCCAGTAGTAGATCCGGGACAGGGGGTAGGAACACTGAAGCTTTCTTT
CASSRSGTGGRNTEAFF
>TRBV2|TRBJ2-2|-|-
TGTGCCAGCAGGTGGCTATTTAGCGGGGAGCTGTTTTTT
CASRWLFSGELFF
>TRBV2|TRBJ2-7|TRBD2|-
TGTGCCAGCAGAGGAGAGGGCGGGAGGGATCAATACGAGCAGTACTTC
CASRGEGGRDQYEQYF
>TRBV12-3/TRBV12-4|TRBJ1-2|-|few
TGTGCCAGCAGTTTCCGGGGGCTGGATGGCTACACCTTC
CASSFRGLDGYTF
>TRBV12-3/TRBV12-4|TRBJ1-2|TRBD1|-
TGTGCCAGCAGTCCCCTAGACAGGGCTCGGGGAGGCTACACCTTC
CASSPLDRARGGYTF
>TRBV6-5|TRBJ1-6|-|-
TGTGCCAGCACGCCCGACGAGTATAATTCACCCCTCCACTTT
CASTPDEYNSPLHF
>TRBV7-9|TRBJ2-5|-|many
TGTGCCAGCAGCTACATGGGACAAGACCAAGAGACCCAGTACTTC
CASSYMGQDQETQYF
>TRBV2|TRBJ2-2|-|-
TGTGCCAGCACTCGTTGGGGGGCGAACACCGGGGAGCTGTTTTTT
CASTRWGANTGELFF
>TRBV20-1|TRBJ2-5|-|many
TGCAGTGCTAGAGATCGGGTGGAGACCCAGTACTTC
CSARDRVETQYF
>TRBV7-2|TRBJ2-7|TRBD1|-
TGTGCCAGCAGCTTAGCTTGGACAGGGACCTCCTACGAGCAGTACTTC
CASSLAWTGTSYEQYF
>TRBV7-3|TRBJ2-7|-|once
TGTGCCAGCAGTCTCCCCGGGACTCTCACCTACGAGCAGTACTTC
CASSLPGTLTYEQYF
>TRBV2|TRBJ1-3|-|-
TGTGCCAGCACTTCCACGGGGGGCACCAGAAACACCATATATTTT
CASTSTGGTRNTIYF
>TRBV7-9|TRBJ1-4|-|many
TGTGCCAGCAGCGAGAAAGGGGGGCAACCAACTAATGAAAAACTGTTTTTT
CASSEKGGQPTNEKLFF
>TRBV20-1|TRBJ2-7|-|-
TGCAGTGCTAGAGAGGTGGTGTCAGGGCTCGTCTACGAGCAGTACTTC
CSAREVVSGLVYEQYF